The 28 T cell receptor beta chains below all came from one sample that was sequenced in a study of CD8+CD57+ T cells in acquired aplastic anemia. Genomic DNA templated the TCR beta VDJ and CDR3 profiling. One entry per CDR3 protein, called by TCRdb with MiXCR from the reads. The sample has under 500,000 distinct CDR3 sequences; about a third are singletons. Previously, flow cytometry had revealed CD8+CD57+ cell expansion in the patients chosen for sequencing. The specimen was sorted CD4+, CD8+, or CD8+CD57+ T cells (not recorded which) from PBMCs. These receptors all come from a human donor with aplastic anemia.

This clonotype was seen many times. The chain employs TRBV2 and TRBJ1-1, with D uncertain. The ends were cut back, 3 bases at V and 5 bases at J, with 13 bases in the middle. CDR3 length: 14 residues. Germline lookup yields CDR1 SNHLY and CDR2 FYNNEI. The CDR3 nucleotides are TGTGCCAGCAGTGAGCTGAAACTTGGGACTGAAGCTTTCTTT. Amino acid sequence: CASSELKLGTEAFF.

This clonotype was seen at least ten times. The CDR3 DNA reads TGCAGTGCTAGCCGACAGGAAGCTTTCTTT. Amino acid sequence: CSASRQEAFF. This chain joins TRBV20-1 and TRBJ1-1, with a tentative D call TRBD1 (5 bases). The CDR3 has 10 amino acids. V lost 3 bases and J lost 8, with 7 bases in between. The germline V gene encodes CDR1 DFQATT and CDR2 SNEGSKA (reference sequence).

This clonotype was counted only a few times. V usage is TRBV28 and J usage is TRBJ1-6; D remains ambiguous. Germline V gene lookup returns CDR1 MDHEN and CDR2 SYDVKM. V was cut by 6 bases and J by 6 bases, with 6 bases left in between. CDR3 length: 12 residues. In DNA form, the CDR3 reads TGTGCCAGCAGATACCTTAATTCACCCCTCCACTTT. Amino acid sequence: CASRYLNSPLHF.

The chain carries TRBV19 and TRBJ2-5; 7 bases fit TRBD2. In germline, CDR1 is LNHDA, CDR2 SQIVND (reference sequence). J was trimmed by 1 base and V by 3 bases; bases with no gene match: 5. The CDR3 spans 15 residues. The CDR3 DNA reads as TGTGCCAGTAGTATGAGGGAGGGACGCCAAGAGACCCAGTACTTC. This gives the protein CASSMREGRQETQYF.

This clonotype has ten or more counts. This chain uses TRBV7-8 with TRBJ1-6; a possible D gene is TRBD1 (6 bases). Trimming removed 5 bases at V and 7 bases at J, with 21 bases between. This CDR3 region has 17 residues. Germline V gives CDR1 SGHVS, CDR2 FQNEAQ. CDR3 sequence (DNA): TGTGCCAGCAGCCCTCGCTCCCGGGACATAAAGAATTCACCCCTCCACTTT. It translates to CASSPRSRDIKNSPLHF.

At least ten counts were recorded for this clonotype. V usage is TRBV24-1 and J usage is TRBJ1-5, with TRBD1 matching 7 bases. This CDR3 has 14 amino acids. The germline CDR1 and CDR2 sequences are KGHDR and SFDVKD. Trimming took 3 bases from V and 5 from J; bases not matched to a gene: 3. The CDR3 here is CATSDGDSDQPQHF. The CDR3 bases are TGTGCCACCAGTGATGGGGACAGTGATCAGCCCCAGCATTTT.

The chain links TRBV7-3 to TRBJ1-1, with D maybe TRBD1 (5 bases). The length of the CDR3 is 13 residues. V was pared by 8 bases and J by 5 bases, with 15 bases between. In germline, CDR1 is SGHTA, CDR2 FQGTGA. The CDR3: CASGGGLWTEAFF. CDR3 sequence (DNA): TGTGCCAGCGGGGGAGGGCTTTGGACTGAAGCTTTCTTT.

The chain carries TRBV10-3 and TRBJ2-7; TRBD1 matches 8 bases. V was pared by 7 bases and J by 2 bases, with 19 bases of the junction left unmatched. The CDR3 has 18 residues. Germline V gene lookup returns CDR1 ENHRY and CDR2 SYGVKD. DNA of the CDR3: TGTGCCATCACCATGGACCTAATACAGGGGGTCTTAGCCTACGAGCAGTACTTC. It yields the protein CAITMDLIQGVLAYEQYF.

As regards this clonotype: With a much larger clone just one base away, this may be a read error. This is likely a read error, given that the CDR3 carries no conserved phenylalanine or tryptophan at its end. The V and J genes are TRBV14 and TRBJ2-7, with 8 bases lining up with TRBD1. Germline trimming cut 0 bases from V and 7 bases from J; bases unmatched to any gene: 5. The CDR3 totals 14 residues. The germline V gene has CDR1 SGHDN and CDR2 FVKESK. CDR3 amino acids: CASSQDQGAEEQYS. CDR3 nucleotide sequence: TGTGCCAGCAGCCAAGATCAGGGGGCGGAGGAGCAGTACTCC.

In this sample, this clonotype turned up a few times. The V and J genes are TRBV9 and TRBJ2-1; D gene ambiguous. V lost 0 bases to trimming and J lost 0 bases, with 13 bases between them. Germline V gene sequence: CDR1 SGDLS, CDR2 YYNGEE. This CDR3 has 17 amino acids. The CDR3 DNA follows: TGTGCCAGCAGCGTAGTAGCCATTTCCATCTCCTACAATGAGCAGTTCTTC. This codes for CASSVVAISISYNEQFF.

This clonotype was detected only once. The rearrangement links TRBV6-4 to TRBJ1-3; tentatively, D is TRBD1 (6 bases). Looked up from germline, CDR1 is MRHNA and CDR2 is SNTAGT. Trimming shortened V by 6 bases and J by 2 bases, and 14 bases separated the two germline ends. CDR3 size: 15 residues. The CDR3 DNA sequence: TGTGCCAGCAGGTTGGGGGGGGGCCCTGGAAACACCATATATTTT. Its translation: CASRLGGGPGNTIYF.

This clonotype was seen ten or more times. The chain combines TRBV5-6 with TRBJ1-1; the D is unclear. The length of the CDR3 is 12 residues. Between the trimmed V and J ends, which lost 2 bases and 8 bases, there was a span of 10 bases. Germline V lookup: CDR1 SGHDT, CDR2 YYEEEE. The CDR3 loop is CASSLREAEAFF. Here the CDR3 DNA reads TGTGCCAGCAGCTTAAGGGAAGCCGAAGCTTTCTTT.

There are a few counts of this clonotype. J is TRBJ2-2 and V is TRBV4-1; 10 bases map to TRBD2. CDR1 is MGHRA, CDR2 YSYEKL, per germline. This CDR3 has 18 amino acids. The V gene end was trimmed by 1 base and the J gene end by 5 bases; junction bases not matched to a gene: 10. CDR3 coding DNA: TGCGCCAGCAGCCAAGCAGGGCTAGCGGGAGTCGGAACCGGGGAGCTGTTTTTT. Its translation: CASSQAGLAGVGTGELFF.

This clonotype was counted many times. This chain links TRBV10-3 with TRBJ2-1, with a tentative D call TRBD1 (5 bases). The germline V gene has CDR1 ENHRY and CDR2 SYGVKD. CDR3 size: 17 residues. V gave up 3 bases and J gave up 0 bases, with 15 bases separating them. The CDR3 coding sequence is TGTGCCATCAGTGAATTGGACACCGATCTCTCCTACAATGAGCAGTTCTTC. Amino acid sequence: CAISELDTDLSYNEQFF.

This clonotype was detected once. It may be a read error: a sequence one base away is much more abundant. This chain joins TRBV9 and TRBJ1-1; D is possibly TRBD1 (6 bases). The germline V and J ends were trimmed by 3 bases and 5 bases, with 17 bases remaining between them. This CDR3 has 15 residues. Germline-derived CDR1 and CDR2 are SGDLS and YYNGEE. In nucleotides, the CDR3 is TGTGCCAGCAGCGCAGTGGGGGGCGCAAGTACTGAAGCTTTCTTT. Translating gives CASSAVGGASTEAFF.

This clonotype has ten or more counts. At one of its ends the junction is not consistent with the germline gene, which may arise from a read error. The chain combines TRBV2 with TRBJ2-3; tentative D call: TRBD2 (5 bases). The germline CDR1 and CDR2 sequences are SNHLY and FYNNEI. CDR3 length equals 14 residues. This CDR3 is CASSLAMSTDTQYF. CDR3 nucleotides: TGTGCCAGCAGTTTAGCGATGAGCACGGATACGCAGTATTTT.

V gene TRBV19 combines with J gene TRBJ1-2; D not resolved. The CDR3 sequence is 11 residues long. CDR1 is LNHDA, CDR2 SQIVND, per germline (reference sequence). V lost 10 bases and J lost 6, with 12 bases in between. The CDR3 sequence: CAISRRDGYTF. The CDR3, as DNA: TGTGCCATCTCTCGGAGGGATGGCTACACCTTC.

This chain links TRBV7-9 with TRBJ1-2; perhaps TRBD1 as D (5 bases). CDR1 is SEHNR and CDR2 is FQNEAQ in the germline V gene (reference sequence). V was pared by 5 bases and J by 4 bases, with 11 bases between. The CDR3 sequence is 13 residues long. The CDR3 nucleotides are TGTGCCAGCAGCGAGGACAACCTCTATGGCTACACCTTC. Protein product: CASSEDNLYGYTF.

There are many counts of this clonotype. The chain links TRBV24-1 to TRBJ2-7; D ambiguous. Germline CDR1 and CDR2: KGHDR and SFDVKD. The V gene lost 3 bases and the J gene lost 8 bases, with 10 bases spanning the gap. The CDR3 covers 12 residues. CDR3 region: CATSDGTSKQYF. In DNA form, the CDR3 reads TGTGCCACCAGTGATGGTACTTCCAAGCAGTACTTC.

Note on this clonotype: A much larger clone lies one base from this, so it may be a read error. Since the CDR3 does not end with the conserved phenylalanine or tryptophan, this likely comes from a read error. The rearrangement joins TRBV7-2 to TRBJ2-5, with D possibly matching TRBD1 (5 bases). CDR3 length: 13 amino acids. The V gene's germline CDR1 is SGHTA and CDR2 FQGNSA. V dropped 5 bases and J dropped 5 bases, with 12 bases sitting between them. The CDR3 region is CASSGQGSETQYL. The CDR3, as DNA: TGTGCCAGCAGCGGCCAGGGTTCGGAGACCCAGTACCTC.

This clonotype has more than one count but fewer than ten. The DNA for the CDR3 is TGTGCCACCAGTAGATCGGGACTAGCGGCTGGGGAGCTGTTTTTT. Protein product: CATSRSGLAAGELFF. The gene calls are TRBV24-1 and TRBJ2-2; 11 bases match TRBD2. The CDR3 has 15 amino acids. With 6 bases clipped from V and 8 bases from J, the junction kept 7 bases outside the gene matches. Germline CDR1 KGHDR, CDR2 SFDVKD.

This clonotype was observed at least ten times. J is TRBJ2-7 and V is TRBV19; 7 positions match TRBD1. The length of the CDR3 is 15 residues. Germline V gives CDR1 LNHDA, CDR2 SQIVND (reference sequence). J gave up 0 bases and V 7 bases, and 9 bases lay outside the gene matches. CDR3 DNA sequence: TGTGCCAGTACCGCCGGGACAGAGAGCTCCTACGAGCAGTACTTC. Its protein product is CASTAGTESSYEQYF.

This clonotype was seen repeatedly, ten times or more. This chain connects TRBV19 to TRBJ2-1, with 12 bases fitting TRBD2. The CDR3 is 15 residues long. Trimming removed 5 bases from V and 5 bases from J; junction bases left unmatched: 4. Germline lookup yields CDR1 LNHDA and CDR2 SQIVND (reference sequence). This CDR3 reads CASSVGLAGHNEQFF. CDR3 nucleotide sequence: TGTGCCAGTAGTGTTGGACTAGCGGGACACAATGAGCAGTTCTTC.

The J gene is TRBJ2-1, the V gene TRBV25-1; TRBD2 agrees at 15 bases. Germline V gene lookup returns CDR1 MGHDK and CDR2 SYGVNS. V dropped 4 bases and J dropped 7; count of bases not matched to a gene: 2. The length of the CDR3 is 15 residues. Here the CDR3 reads CASSGTSGGVNEQFF. The CDR3 DNA reads as TGTGCCAGCAGTGGGACTAGCGGGGGGGTGAATGAGCAGTTCTTC.

In the case of this clonotype: Sequence at one end of the junction differs from germline and may be a read error. The CDR3 DNA sequence: TGCGCCAGCAGCGAAGACGGGACAGGGTTTGATGAGCAGTTCTTC. Translated: CASSEDGTGFDEQFF. The V and J genes are TRBV6-1 and TRBJ2-1, with 9 nucleotides matching TRBD1. This CDR3 is built from 15 residues. Germline CDR1 reads MNHNS; CDR2 reads SASEGT.

The CDR3 loop reads CSARQGMPNYGYTF. The CDR3 coding sequence is TGCAGTGCTCGACAGGGGATGCCCAACTATGGCTACACCTTC. The rearrangement joins TRBV20-1 to TRBJ1-2, with 8 nucleotides matching TRBD1. The length of the CDR3 is 14 residues. Germline V gives CDR1 DFQATT, CDR2 SNEGSKA (reference sequence). Unmatched junction bases numbered 7, after V lost 5 bases and J lost 2 bases.

This clonotype was found a few times. The chain has TRBV7-6 and TRBJ2-3; the match to TRBD2 covers 7 bases. The V segment lost 2 bases and the J segment 4 bases; nucleotides outside the gene matches: 12. Germline assignment: CDR1 SGHVS and CDR2 FNYEAQ. The CDR3 has 17 amino acids. DNA of the CDR3: TGTGCCAGCAGCTTATCAGGCGGGGGAGTTTCGGCAGATACGCAGTATTTT. Translation gives CASSLSGGGVSADTQYF.

At least ten counts were recorded for this clonotype. This chain links TRBV20-1 with TRBJ1-2; 10 positions match TRBD1. This CDR3 region has 14 residues. The germline CDR1 and CDR2 sequences are DFQATT and SNEGSKA (reference sequence). After removal of 7 bases from V and 6 bases from J, the junction contained 11 bases not matched to a gene. For the CDR3, the DNA is TGCAGTGTTATCCGGGACAGGGGTGGCAATGGCTACACCTTC. Its translation is CSVIRDRGGNGYTF.